A single sample is the source of the 17 T cell receptor beta chains below, sequenced in a study of T cells after yellow fever vaccination. TCRdb re-called the 5' RACE reads through MiXCR, storing one row per CDR3 protein. The data contain some 340,000 distinct CDR3 sequences, around 10% of them singletons. Source: CD4+ T cells sorted from PBMCs, taken 45 days after the yellow fever booster vaccination. The receptors stem from a man younger than 30 who received the YFV17D yellow fever vaccine.

This clonotype showed up many times. V and J are TRBV12-3 or TRBV12-4 and TRBJ2-3, with TRBD2 as a possible D gene (6 bases). The CDR3 runs 15 residues. Trimming took off 8 bases at V and 1 base at J, with 16 bases between the two ends. Here the CDR3 reads CASGRPGGGTDTQYF. As DNA, the CDR3 is TGTGCCAGCGGGAGACCAGGCGGGGGCACAGATACGCAGTATTTT.

This clonotype was recorded a few times. The genes are TRBV6-5 and TRBJ1-5; D is unresolved. CDR1 MNHEY and CDR2 SVGAGI come from the germline V gene. V shed 8 bases and J shed 0 bases, with 14 bases lying between them. CDR3 length equals 15 residues. CDR3 loop: CASARAGYSNQPQHF. The CDR3, as DNA: TGTGCCAGCGCTCGGGCAGGATATAGCAATCAGCCCCAGCATTTT.

This clonotype occurred a few times. This chain connects TRBV12-3 or TRBV12-4 to TRBJ1-3, with D possibly TRBD1 on 6 matching bases. The V and J ends lost 5 bases and 3 bases respectively, with 8 bases between them. CDR3 size: 13 residues. As DNA, the CDR3 is TGTGCCAGCAGTATGACAGGTGGAAACACCATATATTTT. Translation gives CASSMTGGNTIYF.

This rearrangement joins TRBV7-2 to TRBJ2-5; tentative D call: TRBD1 (6 bases). The CDR3 is 15 residues long. With 0 bases removed from V and 5 bases from J, the gap between germline ends came to 13 bases. Germline-derived CDR1 and CDR2 are SGHTA and FQGNSA. The CDR3 DNA is TGTGCCAGCAGCTTAGCGGGGGCGGGCTACGAGACCCAGTACTTC. Translation gives CASSLAGAGYETQYF.

This chain joins TRBV6-2 or TRBV6-3 and TRBJ2-3; D is uncertain. The CDR3 spans 11 residues. Germline V gene data show CDR1 as MNHEY and CDR2 as SVGEGT. V gave up 3 bases and J gave up 6 bases, with 4 bases separating them. CDR3 sequence reads: CASSYHDTQYF. CDR3 bases: TGTGCCAGCAGTTATCATGATACGCAGTATTTT.

There are a few counts of this clonotype. This chain uses TRBV7-2 with TRBJ2-3; D not certain. Germline CDR1 SGHTA, CDR2 FQGNSA. The CDR3 sequence is 13 residues long. Trimming left V 2 bases short and J 2 bases short, with 5 bases between. The CDR3 loop is CASSLTTTDTQYF. DNA of the CDR3: TGTGCCAGCAGCTTAACCACCACAGATACGCAGTATTTT.

This clonotype came up a few times. The J gene is TRBJ2-3, the V gene TRBV15; D is uncertain. CDR1 LNHNV and CDR2 YYDKDF come from the germline V gene (reference sequence). This CDR3 is built from 15 residues. Trimming shortened V by 0 bases and J by 2 bases, and 9 bases separated the two germline ends. CDR3 protein: CATSRELLATDTQYF. The CDR3 DNA sequence: TGTGCCACCAGCAGAGAGCTCCTTGCCACAGATACGCAGTATTTT.

This clonotype has just a few counts. This chain joins TRBV5-1 and TRBJ2-3; TRBD2 matches 10 bases. CDR3 length: 15 amino acids. Germline lookup yields CDR1 SGHRS and CDR2 YFSETQ. J gave up 7 bases and V 4 bases, and 9 bases lay outside the gene matches. The CDR3 nucleotides are TGCGCCAGCAGCCTAACTAGCGGGGAGGATAATACGCAGTATTTT. Protein sequence: CASSLTSGEDNTQYF.

CDR3 bases: TGTGCCAGCAGCAGGCAGGGACAGCATGACACCGGGGAGCTGTTTTTT. It encodes CASSRQGQHDTGELFF. V is TRBV9 and J is TRBJ2-2; 7 bases match TRBD1. The trim removed 4 bases at V and 3 bases at J, leaving 9 bases unmatched. CDR1 and CDR2 from the germline V gene are SGDLS and YYNGEE. The CDR3 contains 16 residues.

The chain recombines TRBV20-1 with TRBJ2-5; D perhaps matches TRBD2 (5 bases). CDR1 DFQATT and CDR2 SNEGSKA come from the germline V gene (reference sequence). This CDR3 is built from 13 residues. V lost 5 bases to trimming and J lost 5 bases, with 15 bases between them. The CDR3 nucleotides are TGCAGTGCTCAGGACTCCCCGGAGGAGACCCAGTACTTC. The encoded protein is CSAQDSPEETQYF.

This clonotype has only a few counts. This chain connects TRBV2 to TRBJ2-4, with TRBD1 identical over 8 bases. The V gene's germline CDR1 is SNHLY and CDR2 FYNNEI. The CDR3 is 17 residues long. The junction had 7 bases not matched to a gene; V was cut back by 3 bases and J by 0 bases. CDR3 nucleotide sequence: TGTGCCAGCAGTGACCTCAGGGGGCCTGAAGCCAAAAACATTCAGTACTTC. This translates into CASSDLRGPEAKNIQYF.

The chain employs TRBV11-3 and TRBJ2-1; D is possibly TRBD2 (5 bases). The CDR3 is made up of 12 amino acids. From germline, CDR1 is SGHNT and CDR2 YENEEA. The V end was cut by 1 base, the J end by 7 bases, with 5 bases between. CDR3 in DNA: TGTGCCAGCAGCTTAGGGGAGAATGAGCAGTTCTTC. This sequence encodes CASSLGENEQFF. The complete variable domain, with remaining parts taken from reference TRBV11-3 and TRBJ2-1, reads EAGVVQSPRYKIIEKKQPVAFWCNPISGHNTLYWYLQNLGQGPELLIRYENEEAVDDSQLPKDRFSAERLKGVDSTLKIQPAELGDSAVYLCASSLGENEQFFGPGTRLTVL.

V gene TRBV4-1 combines with J gene TRBJ1-1; D not resolved. The CDR3 runs 13 residues. Per germline, CDR1 MGHRA and CDR2 YSYEKL. Trimming stripped 0 bases from V and 5 bases from J, with 7 bases between. In nucleotides, the CDR3 is TGCGCCAGCAGCCAAGAAACCAGAACTGAAGCTTTCTTT. Translated, it gives CASSQETRTEAFF.

There are a few counts of this clonotype. V and J are TRBV7-9 and TRBJ1-1; unclear D gene. The CDR3 covers 12 residues. The V and J ends lost 4 bases and 9 bases respectively, with 12 bases between them. Germline CDR1 reads SEHNR; CDR2 reads FQNEAQ (reference sequence). The CDR3 reads CASSSVPLQAFF. In nucleotides, the CDR3 is TGTGCCAGCAGCTCGGTGCCCCTACAAGCTTTCTTT.

This clonotype was seen only a few times. The chain joins TRBV6-2 or TRBV6-3 to TRBJ2-4, with D possibly TRBD2 on 6 matching bases. The ends were cut back, 8 bases at V and 1 base at J, with 15 bases in the middle. Germline loops: CDR1 MNHEY, CDR2 SVGEGT. CDR3 length: 15 amino acids. CDR3 loop: CASRRGGTAKNIQYF. DNA for the CDR3: TGTGCCAGCCGCCGCGGAGGGACGGCCAAAAACATTCAGTACTTC.

The rearrangement uses TRBV20-1 and TRBJ1-1; 8 positions match TRBD1. Trimming took 6 bases from V and 0 from J; bases not matched to a gene: 6. Germline lookup yields CDR1 DFQATT and CDR2 SNEGSKA (reference sequence). This CDR3 is built from 14 residues. The CDR3 DNA is TGCAGTGCGGAGCGGACAGGGTTGAACACTGAAGCTTTCTTT. Its protein is CSAERTGLNTEAFF.

This clonotype has only a few counts. This rearrangement joins TRBV11-3 to TRBJ2-7; 8 bases fit TRBD1. Trimming cost V 9 bases and J 6 bases; bases outside gene matches: 4. This CDR3 comprises 11 residues. Germline CDR1 and CDR2: SGHNT and YENEEA. CDR3 region: CARLDRGEQYV. CDR3 in DNA: TGTGCCAGACTTGACAGGGGCGAGCAGTACGTC.